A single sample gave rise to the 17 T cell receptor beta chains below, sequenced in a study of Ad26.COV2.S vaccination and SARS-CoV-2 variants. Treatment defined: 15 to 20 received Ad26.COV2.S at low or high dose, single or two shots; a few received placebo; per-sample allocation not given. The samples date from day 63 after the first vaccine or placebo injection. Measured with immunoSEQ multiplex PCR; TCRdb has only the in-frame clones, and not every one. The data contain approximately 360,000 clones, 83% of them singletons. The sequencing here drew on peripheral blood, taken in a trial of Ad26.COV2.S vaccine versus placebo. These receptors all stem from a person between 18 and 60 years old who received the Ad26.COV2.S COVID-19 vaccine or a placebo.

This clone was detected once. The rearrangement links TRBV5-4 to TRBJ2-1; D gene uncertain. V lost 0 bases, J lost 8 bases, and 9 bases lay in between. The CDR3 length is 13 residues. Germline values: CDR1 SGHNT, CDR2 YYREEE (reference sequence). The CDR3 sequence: CASSLALEDEQFF. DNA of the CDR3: TGTGCCAGCAGCTTGGCCCTCGAAGATGAGCAGTTCTTC.

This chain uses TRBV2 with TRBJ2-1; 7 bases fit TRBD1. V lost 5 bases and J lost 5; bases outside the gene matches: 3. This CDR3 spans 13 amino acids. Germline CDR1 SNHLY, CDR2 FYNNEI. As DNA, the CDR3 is TGTGCCAGCAGTAGGGACAGAAACAATGAGCAGTTCTTC. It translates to CASSRDRNNEQFF. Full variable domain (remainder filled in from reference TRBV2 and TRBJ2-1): EPEVTQTPSHQVTQMGQEVILRCVPISNHLYFYWYRQILGQKVEFLVSFYNNEISEKSEIFDDQFSVERPDGSNFTLKIRSTKLEDSAMYFCASSRDRNNEQFFGPGTRLTVL.

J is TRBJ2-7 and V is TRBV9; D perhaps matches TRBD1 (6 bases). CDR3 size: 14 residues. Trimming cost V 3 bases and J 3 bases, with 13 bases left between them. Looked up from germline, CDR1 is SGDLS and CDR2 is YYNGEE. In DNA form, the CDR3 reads TGTGCCAGCAGCGCCCAGGTAGGGGGCTACGAGCAGTACTTC. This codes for CASSAQVGGYEQYF.

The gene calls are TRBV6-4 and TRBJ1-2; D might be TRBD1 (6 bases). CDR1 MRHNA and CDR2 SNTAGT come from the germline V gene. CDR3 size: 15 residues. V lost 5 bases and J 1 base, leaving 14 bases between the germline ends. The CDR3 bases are TGTGCCAGCAGTTCCCGGACAGAGGATAACTATGGCTACACCTTC. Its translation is CASSSRTEDNYGYTF.

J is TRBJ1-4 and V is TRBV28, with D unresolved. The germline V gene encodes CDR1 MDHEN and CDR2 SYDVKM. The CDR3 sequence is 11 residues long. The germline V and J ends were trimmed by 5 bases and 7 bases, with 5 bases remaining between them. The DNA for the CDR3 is TGTGCCAGCAGTACAAGTGAAAAACTGTTTTTT. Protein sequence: CASSTSEKLFF.

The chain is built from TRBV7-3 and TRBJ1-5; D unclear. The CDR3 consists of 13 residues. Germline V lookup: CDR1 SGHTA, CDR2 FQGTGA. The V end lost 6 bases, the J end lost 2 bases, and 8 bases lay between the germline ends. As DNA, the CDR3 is TGTGCCAGCAGTCCCTTTCGCAATCAGCCCCAGCATTTT. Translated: CASSPFRNQPQHF.

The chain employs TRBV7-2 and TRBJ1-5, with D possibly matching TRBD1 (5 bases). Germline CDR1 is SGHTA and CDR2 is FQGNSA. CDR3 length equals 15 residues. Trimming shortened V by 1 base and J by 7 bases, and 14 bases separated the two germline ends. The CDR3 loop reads CASSLVRGMGQPQHF. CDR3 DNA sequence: TGTGCCAGCAGCTTAGTTCGGGGGATGGGGCAGCCCCAGCATTTT. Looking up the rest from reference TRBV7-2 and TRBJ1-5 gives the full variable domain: GAGVSQSPSNKVTEKGKDVELRCDPISGHTALYWYRQSLGQGLEFLIYFQGNSAPDKSGLPSDRFSAERTGGSVSTLTIQRTQQEDSAVYLCASSLVRGMGQPQHFGDGTRLSIL.

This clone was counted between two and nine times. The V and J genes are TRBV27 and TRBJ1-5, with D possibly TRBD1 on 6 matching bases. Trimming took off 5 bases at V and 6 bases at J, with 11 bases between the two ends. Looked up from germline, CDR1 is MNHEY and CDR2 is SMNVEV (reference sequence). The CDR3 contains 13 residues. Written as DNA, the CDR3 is TGTGCCAGCAGTCAGGGGATCGGTCAGCCCCAGCATTTT. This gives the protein CASSQGIGQPQHF.

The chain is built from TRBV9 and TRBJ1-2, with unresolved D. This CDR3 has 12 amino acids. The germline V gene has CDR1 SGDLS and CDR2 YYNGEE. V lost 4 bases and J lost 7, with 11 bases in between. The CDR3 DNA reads TGTGCCAGCAGCCCAGACCCCGGTGGCTACACCTTC. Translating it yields CASSPDPGGYTF.

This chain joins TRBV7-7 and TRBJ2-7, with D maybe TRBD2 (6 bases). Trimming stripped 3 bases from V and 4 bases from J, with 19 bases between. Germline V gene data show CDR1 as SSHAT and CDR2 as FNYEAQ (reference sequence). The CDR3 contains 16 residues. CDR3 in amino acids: CASSFPGEREAYEQYF. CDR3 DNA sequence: TGTGCCAGCAGCTTCCCGGGGGAGCGAGAGGCGTACGAGCAGTACTTC.

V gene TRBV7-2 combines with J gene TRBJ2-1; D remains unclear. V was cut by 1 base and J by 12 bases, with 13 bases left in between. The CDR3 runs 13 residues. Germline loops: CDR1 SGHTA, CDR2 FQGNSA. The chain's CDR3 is CASSLEGELGQFF. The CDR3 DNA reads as TGTGCCAGCAGCTTAGAGGGTGAGCTTGGGCAGTTCTTC.

The DNA of the CDR3 is TGTGCCAGCAGCGTTCAGGGGGACGGAGATTACGAGCAGTACTTC. Translation: CASSVQGDGDYEQYF. The chain carries TRBV9 and TRBJ2-7; TRBD1 matches 7 bases. V lost 2 bases, J lost 4 bases, and 9 bases stayed unmatched. This CDR3 region has 15 residues. Germline V gene sequence: CDR1 SGDLS, CDR2 YYNGEE.

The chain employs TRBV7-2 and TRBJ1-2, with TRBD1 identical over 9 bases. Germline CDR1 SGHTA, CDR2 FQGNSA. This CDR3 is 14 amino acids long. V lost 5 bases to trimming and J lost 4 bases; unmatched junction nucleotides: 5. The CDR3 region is CASSPDRGGYGYTF. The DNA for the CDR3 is TGTGCCAGCAGCCCTGACAGGGGGGGCTATGGCTACACCTTC.

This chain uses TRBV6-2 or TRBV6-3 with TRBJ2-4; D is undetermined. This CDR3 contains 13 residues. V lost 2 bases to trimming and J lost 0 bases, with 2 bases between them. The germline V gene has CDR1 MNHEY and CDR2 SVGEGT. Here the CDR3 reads CASSYLAKNIQYF. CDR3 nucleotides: TGTGCCAGCAGTTACCTAGCCAAAAACATTCAGTACTTC.

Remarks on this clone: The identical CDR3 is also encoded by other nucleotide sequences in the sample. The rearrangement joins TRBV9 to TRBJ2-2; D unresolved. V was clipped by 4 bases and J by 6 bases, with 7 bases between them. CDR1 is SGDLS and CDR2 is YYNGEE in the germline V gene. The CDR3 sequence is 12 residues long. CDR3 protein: CASSPSAGELFF. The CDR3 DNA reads TGTGCCAGCAGCCCCTCGGCCGGGGAGCTGTTTTTT.

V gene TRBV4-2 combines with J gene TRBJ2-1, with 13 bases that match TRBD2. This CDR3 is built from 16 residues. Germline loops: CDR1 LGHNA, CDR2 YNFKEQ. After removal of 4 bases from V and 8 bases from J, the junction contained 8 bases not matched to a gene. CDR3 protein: CASSRSGTSGIHEQFF. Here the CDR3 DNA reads TGTGCCAGCAGCCGCTCCGGGACTAGCGGGATCCATGAGCAGTTCTTC.

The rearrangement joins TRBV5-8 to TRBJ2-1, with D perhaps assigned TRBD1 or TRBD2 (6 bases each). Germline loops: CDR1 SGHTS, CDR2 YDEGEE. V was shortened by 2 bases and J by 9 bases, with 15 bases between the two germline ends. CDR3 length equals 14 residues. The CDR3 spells CASSLGGRDGEQFF. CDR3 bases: TGTGCCAGCAGCTTAGGGGGGCGCGACGGTGAGCAGTTCTTC.